This T cell receptor (beta chain) was recovered during a study of beta chain features in type 1 diabetes. Study-level background: In age, gender and cell yields, patients were similar to healthy donors. Overall study findings and caveats: PCR might favor shorter templates, but any such skew would affect patients and controls equally. Across all four CD4+ subsets, people with type 1 diabetes showed modestly shorter TCRB CDR3s. For TCRB rearrangement, an influence of HLA type remained unresolved here.

All of the isolated RNA was reverse transcribed, so expressed TCRB transcripts were sequenced. The method was immunoSEQ multiplex PCR; TCRdb's version includes in-frame clones alone and lacks a portion of them. The sample includes around 180,000 clones, less than 9.5% of them seen just once. Trimming took 5 bases from V and 4 from J, leaving 23 bases between them. The CDR3 is 16 amino acids. The V gene's germline CDR1 is SQVTM and CDR2 ANQGSEA. Only a few counts were recorded for this clone. What it binds is unknown. Each of the sorted populations had a purity greater than 95%. The sequenced sample consisted of central memory CD4+ T cells from blood. The receptor was isolated from a woman aged 40 to 50 with type 1 diabetes. The chain is built from TRBV29-1 and TRBJ1-1, with D possibly matching TRBD1 (6 bases). The CDR3, as DNA: TGCAGCGTTTTGGCCCTTTACAGGGCGGTTCCCACTGAAGCTTTCTTT. It is translated as CSVLALYRAVPTEAFF.